Described below is a single TCR beta chain sequence and its context. This specimen belongs to a study of blood T cell repertoires in COVID-19. The table came from immunoSEQ multiplex PCR; TCRdb's copy has only in-frame clones and leaves some out. The sample includes approximately 230,000 clones, around 83% of them seen just once. V lost 2 bases to trimming and J lost 1 base, with 5 bases between them. Germline V gives CDR1 KGHSH, CDR2 LQKENI. This CDR3 contains 13 residues. Sequenced input: peripheral blood. The chain joins TRBV18 to TRBJ2-5; a weak D match, TRBD1 (5 bases). This receptor was obtained from an elderly man with acute or convalescent COVID-19. The DNA of the CDR3 is TGTGCCAGCTCACCAGACAGCCAAGAGACCCAGTACTTC. Amino acid sequence: CASSPDSQETQYF.